This TCR beta chain was profiled in a study of cytomegalovirus exposure and HLA in healthy donors. The PCR used 60 Vbeta and 13 Jbeta primers. The table came from immunoSEQ multiplex PCR; TCRdb's copy has only in-frame clones and leaves some out. The top ten clones hold approximately 9.8% of a sample with about 160,000 clones, about 80% of them seen once. Note on this clone: Its antigen is not known.

Study results and limitations: There were some public TCRs occurring in many donors, but most TCR sequences were rare. In a later analysis, productive TCRs from donors in an Asian-associated ancestry cluster reportedly carried fewer N-insertions than the cohort mean.

CDR3 length: 18 residues. J gave up 6 bases and V 5 bases, and 16 bases lay outside the gene matches. Germline assignment: CDR1 LNHDA and CDR2 SQIVND (reference sequence). The sample comprised PBMCs. The source is a man between 18 and 35 years old in good health and CMV-seropositive. V and J are TRBV19 and TRBJ2-3; 11 nucleotides line up with TRBD2. This chain's CDR3 is CASSPDSNSGRASDTQYF. The CDR3 DNA follows: TGTGCCAGTAGTCCCGACTCGAATAGCGGGAGGGCGTCGGATACGCAGTATTTT.